The 22 T cell receptor beta chains in this list originate from one sample, sequenced in a study of beta chain features in type 1 diabetes. Study outcomes and limitations: TCRB CDR3s were moderately but significantly shorter in Type 1 diabetes patients in all four CD4+ subsets.

The sequenced template was cDNA made from the entire isolated RNA. Produced via immunoSEQ multiplex PCR; TCRdb's table is partial and in-frame only. The repertoire has 95,000 to 110,000 clones, under 30% of them found once; the top ten carry 0.5% to 0.6%. What these receptors recognize is not known. Material: central memory CD4+ T cells from blood. Receptor source: a woman younger than 30 with type 1 diabetes.

This clone has just a few counts. The V gene is TRBV9, the J gene TRBJ2-5; 8 bases align to TRBD2. The CDR3 is 14 residues long. Germline V CDR1 and CDR2: SGDLS, YYNGEE. V lost 3 bases and J lost 6; bases outside the gene matches: 7. The DNA for the CDR3 is TGTGCCAGCAGCGAGGGGACTAGTACACAGACCCAGTACTTC. Protein sequence: CASSEGTSTQTQYF. Based on the CDR3 plus reference TRBV9 and TRBJ2-5, the full variable domain is DSGVTQTPKHLITATGQRVTLRCSPRSGDLSVYWYQQSLDQGLQFLIQYYNGEERAKGNILERFSAQQFPDLHSELNLSSLELGDSALYFCASSEGTSTQTQYFGPGTRLLVL.

The sample holds one count of this clone. This sequence joins TRBV18 and TRBJ1-2; 9 nucleotides match TRBD1. Germline V CDR1 and CDR2: KGHSH, LQKENI. Losses at the gene ends were 0 bases for V and 1 base for J; bases not matched to a gene: 9. The CDR3 is made up of 18 amino acids. CDR3 region: CASSPPGSYRGLNYGYTF. CDR3 bases: TGTGCCAGCTCACCACCGGGGAGCTACAGGGGGCTTAACTATGGCTACACCTTC.

This clone was counted only a few times. J is TRBJ1-1 and V is TRBV5-4; unclear D gene. The V gene lost 5 bases and the J gene lost 2 bases, with 13 bases spanning the gap. CDR1 and CDR2 from the germline V gene are SGHNT and YYREEE (reference sequence). This CDR3 contains 14 residues. CDR3 DNA: TGTGCCAGCAGACTGATGGGCAGTAACACTGAAGCTTTCTTT. Its translation is CASRLMGSNTEAFF.

This clone was counted a few times. CDR3 DNA sequence: TGTGCCTGGAGTGCAAGACAGGGGGCGCGGGGCTACACCTTC. Translating it yields CAWSARQGARGYTF. The rearrangement joins TRBV30 to TRBJ1-2, with 10 bases fitting TRBD1. The CDR3 consists of 14 residues. Looked up from germline, CDR1 is GTSNPN and CDR2 is SVGIG (reference sequence). V was pared by 1 base and J by 8 bases, with 7 bases of the junction left unmatched.

This clone has only a few counts. This chain links TRBV7-3 with TRBJ1-1; D call uncertain. The CDR3 is 13 residues long. In germline, CDR1 is SGHTA, CDR2 FQGTGA. The V and J ends lost 0 bases and 4 bases respectively, with 6 bases between them. Here the CDR3 reads CASSLTRGTEAFF. In nucleotides, the CDR3 is TGTGCCAGCAGCTTAACACGAGGCACTGAAGCTTTCTTT. Based on the CDR3 plus reference TRBV7-3 and TRBJ1-1, the full variable domain is GAGVSQTPSNKVTEKGKYVELRCDPISGHTALYWYRQSLGQGPEFLIYFQGTGAADDSGLPNDRFFAVRPEGSVSTLKIQRTERGDSAVYLCASSLTRGTEAFFGQGTRLTVV.

Only a few counts were recorded for this clone. This sequence joins TRBV11-3 and TRBJ1-4, with D uncertain. CDR1 is SGHNT, CDR2 YENEEA, per germline. This CDR3 is built from 13 residues. V was trimmed by 5 bases and J by 7 bases, leaving 11 bases between them. CDR3: CASSPEAAEKLFF. In nucleotides, the CDR3 is TGTGCCAGCAGCCCCGAGGCAGCTGAAAAACTGTTTTTT.

The chain is built from TRBV11-2 and TRBJ2-7; 7 nucleotides align to TRBD2. The CDR3 has 14 amino acids. Germline-derived CDR1 and CDR2 are SGHAT and FQNNGV. The V segment lost 3 bases and the J segment 2 bases; nucleotides outside the gene matches: 4. This chain's CDR3 is CASSLKRGPYEQYV. Here the CDR3 DNA reads TGTGCCAGCAGCTTGAAGCGGGGCCCCTACGAGCAGTACGTC.

The gene calls are TRBV29-1 and TRBJ2-1; 10 bases align to TRBD1. V lost 3 bases to trimming and J lost 6 bases; unmatched junction nucleotides: 5. This CDR3 comprises 14 residues. Germline V gene data show CDR1 as SQVTM and CDR2 as ANQGSEA. The CDR3 nucleotides read TGCAGCGTTGAGAGAGACAGGGGGCCCAATGAGCAGTTCTTC. Residues: CSVERDRGPNEQFF.

The CDR3 sequence is CASSPPTGEDTQYF. In DNA, the CDR3 is TGTGCCAGCTCACCACCCACAGGGGAAGATACGCAGTATTTT. The chain has TRBV18 and TRBJ2-3, with TRBD1 matching 7 bases. Germline CDR1 reads KGHSH; CDR2 reads LQKENI. The CDR3 has 14 amino acids. Trimming at V came to 0 bases and at J to 5 bases, leaving 2 bases not matched to a gene.

This rearrangement joins TRBV5-1 to TRBJ1-1; 10 nucleotides align to TRBD1. The CDR3 length is 15 residues. Germline V lookup: CDR1 SGHRS, CDR2 YFSETQ. J lost 1 base, V lost 4 bases, and 4 bases had no gene match. The CDR3 bases are TGCGCCAGCAGCACACGGACAGGGGGGAACACTGAAGCTTTCTTT. Residues: CASSTRTGGNTEAFF.

The chain combines TRBV11-3 with TRBJ1-1, with 7 bases lining up with TRBD1. Unmatched junction bases numbered 4, after V lost 3 bases and J lost 0 bases. From germline, CDR1 is SGHNT and CDR2 YENEEA. This CDR3 region has 15 residues. In nucleotides, the CDR3 is TGTGCCAGCAGCTTCAGGACAGGACTGAACACTGAAGCTTTCTTT. Its translation: CASSFRTGLNTEAFF.

The V gene is TRBV2, the J gene TRBJ2-7; TRBD1 matches at 7 bases. The J segment lost 6 bases and the V segment lost 5 bases, leaving 7 bases of the junction unmatched. The CDR3 covers 13 residues. Germline V CDR1 and CDR2: SNHLY, FYNNEI. The CDR3, as DNA: TGTGCCAGCAGTACCGGACAGGCGGTCGAGCAGTACTTC. It encodes CASSTGQAVEQYF.

V and J are TRBV7-9 and TRBJ1-1; D is unresolved. The CDR3 extends over 14 amino acids. The germline V gene has CDR1 SEHNR and CDR2 FQNEAQ (reference sequence). The germline V and J ends were trimmed by 5 bases and 0 bases, with 10 bases remaining between them. CDR3 DNA: TGTGCCAGCAGCCCTAGCGGGATGAACACTGAAGCTTTCTTT. This gives the protein CASSPSGMNTEAFF.

This clone was detected a few times. J is TRBJ2-3 and V is TRBV7-2, with TRBD2 matching 13 bases. Germline V gives CDR1 SGHTA, CDR2 FQGNSA. J lost 4 bases, V lost 4 bases, and 2 bases had no gene match. The CDR3 has 15 residues. In DNA form, the CDR3 reads TGTGCCAGCAGCTGGACTAGCGGGAGTGCAGATACGCAGTATTTT. Its translation: CASSWTSGSADTQYF.

This CDR3 reads CASSVTTGRGGAFF. CDR3 coding DNA: TGTGCCAGCAGTGTCACTACAGGGAGGGGGGGGGCTTTCTTT. V usage is TRBV28 and J usage is TRBJ1-1, with D perhaps matching TRBD1 (6 bases). The CDR3 has 14 residues. Germline V CDR1 and CDR2: MDHEN, SYDVKM. Trimming removed 5 bases from V and 11 bases from J, with 21 bases in between.

This clone was seen only a few times. The chain links TRBV6-6 to TRBJ1-2; TRBD1 matches 10 bases. Germline CDR1 is MNHNY and CDR2 is SVGAGI (reference sequence). The V gene end was trimmed by 6 bases and the J gene end by 8 bases; junction bases not matched to a gene: 6. This CDR3 is built from 13 residues. The CDR3 loop reads CASSSDRGQGYTF. In nucleotides, the CDR3 is TGTGCCAGCAGCTCTGACAGGGGGCAAGGCTACACCTTC.

This clone was recorded a few times. The rearrangement links TRBV7-2 to TRBJ2-1, with D possibly matching TRBD1 (5 bases). The V end lost 0 bases, the J end lost 6 bases, and 9 bases lay between the germline ends. The CDR3 runs 14 residues. Germline V CDR1 and CDR2: SGHTA, FQGNSA. The CDR3 loop reads CASSLARGANEQFF. CDR3 nucleotides: TGTGCCAGCAGCTTAGCGCGTGGGGCCAATGAGCAGTTCTTC.

The chain carries TRBV4-3 and TRBJ1-2; perhaps TRBD1 as D (6 bases). Germline V CDR1 and CDR2: LGHNA, YSLEER. This CDR3 has 14 amino acids. Trimming removed 4 bases from V and 6 bases from J, with 15 bases in between. CDR3 bases: TGCGCCAGCAGCCCCGGGGGGTCAGGGGATGGCTACACCTTC. It is translated as CASSPGGSGDGYTF.

The genes are TRBV27 and TRBJ2-7, with TRBD1 matching over 8 bases. The germline gives CDR1 MNHEY, CDR2 SMNVEV (reference sequence). The CDR3 is 15 amino acids. V dropped 2 bases and J dropped 1; count of bases not matched to a gene: 4. This CDR3 is CASSLKGTGSYEQYF. CDR3 DNA: TGTGCCAGCAGTTTAAAAGGGACAGGATCCTACGAGCAGTACTTC.

This clone has just a few counts. CDR3 nucleotide sequence: TGTGCCAGCAGTATGGACAGGGAGCAGACCCAGTACTTC. Amino acid sequence: CASSMDREQTQYF. This rearrangement joins TRBV2 to TRBJ2-5, with 8 bases that match TRBD1. Germline CDR1 is SNHLY and CDR2 is FYNNEI. Unmatched junction bases numbered 5, after V lost 5 bases and J lost 6 bases. The length of the CDR3 is 13 residues. Supplemented by reference TRBV2 and TRBJ2-5, the full variable domain reads EPEVTQTPSHQVTQMGQEVILRCVPISNHLYFYWYRQILGQKVEFLVSFYNNEISEKSEIFDDQFSVERPDGSNFTLKIRSTKLEDSAMYFCASSMDREQTQYFGPGTRLLVL.

CDR3 region: CASSGLAGVTDTQYF. For the CDR3, the DNA is TGCGCCAGCAGTGGACTAGCGGGAGTCACAGATACGCAGTATTTT. The rearrangement joins TRBV10-1 to TRBJ2-3; 12 bases match TRBD2. V lost 4 bases and J lost 2; bases outside the gene matches: 1. The CDR3 is 15 amino acids. CDR1 and CDR2 (germline): WNHNN, SYGVQD (reference sequence).

Remarks on this clone: A read error may produce the germline difference seen at one junction end. This sequence joins TRBV6-6 and TRBJ1-2; the D gene is possibly TRBD1 (5 bases). This CDR3 comprises 14 residues. Germline CDR1 MNHNY, CDR2 SVGAGI (reference sequence). The CDR3 DNA reads TGTGTCAGCACTAAACTGCAGGGAAACTATGGCTACACCTTC. Translation: CVSTKLQGNYGYTF.